This T cell receptor (beta chain) stems from a study of shared clonotypes between healthy human individuals. Whole-study findings and limits: In this cohort, only blood was sampled, and tissue repertoires likely differ.

Points on this clone: Its antigen is undetermined.

Sequenced by immunoSEQ multiplex PCR; TCRdb stores in-frame clones only, minus some. Among millions of clones listed, approximately 95% were seen once. J gave up 2 bases and V 2 bases, and 4 bases lay outside the gene matches. CDR1 and CDR2 (germline): GTSNPN, SVGIG (reference sequence). This CDR3 is 14 amino acids long. Naivety among CD8 cells was defined by CD45RO negativity and positive CCR7 selection, thereby excluding terminally differentiated effector memory CD45RA+ cells. The chain uses TRBV30 and TRBJ2-3; 7 bases are a match to TRBD2. This TCR came from a man aged 18 to 30 in good health. The sample comprised naive CD8+ T cells sorted from blood. The CDR3 DNA reads as TGTGCCTGGAGTTCGGGAGGTTACACAGATACGCAGTATTTT. This translates into CAWSSGGYTDTQYF.